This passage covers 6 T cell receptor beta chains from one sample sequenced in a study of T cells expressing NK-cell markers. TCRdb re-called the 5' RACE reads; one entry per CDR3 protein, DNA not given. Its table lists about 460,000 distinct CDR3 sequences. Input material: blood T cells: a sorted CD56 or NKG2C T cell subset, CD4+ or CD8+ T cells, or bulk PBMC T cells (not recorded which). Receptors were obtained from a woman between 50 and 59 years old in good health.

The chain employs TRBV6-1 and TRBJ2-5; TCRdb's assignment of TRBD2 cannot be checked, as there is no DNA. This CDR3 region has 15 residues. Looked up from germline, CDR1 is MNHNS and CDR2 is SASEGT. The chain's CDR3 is CASSELEGFGETQYF.

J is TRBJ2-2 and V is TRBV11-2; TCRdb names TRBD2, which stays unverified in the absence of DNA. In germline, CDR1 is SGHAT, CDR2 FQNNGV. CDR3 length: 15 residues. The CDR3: CASSPRRGLTGELFF.

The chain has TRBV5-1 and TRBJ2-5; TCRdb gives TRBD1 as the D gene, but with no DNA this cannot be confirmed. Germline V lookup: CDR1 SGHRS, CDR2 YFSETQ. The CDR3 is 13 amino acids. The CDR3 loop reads CASGVAEQETQYF. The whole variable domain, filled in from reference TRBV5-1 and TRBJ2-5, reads KAGVTQTPRYLIKTRGQQVTLSCSPISGHRSVSWYQQTPGQGLQFLFEYFSETQRNKGNFPGRFSGRQFSNSRSEMNVSTLELGDSALYLCASGVAEQETQYFGPGTRLLVL.

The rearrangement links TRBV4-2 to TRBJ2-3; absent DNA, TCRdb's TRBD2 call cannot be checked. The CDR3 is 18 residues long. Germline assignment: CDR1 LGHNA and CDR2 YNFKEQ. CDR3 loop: CASSPFNQAGGPTDTQYF.

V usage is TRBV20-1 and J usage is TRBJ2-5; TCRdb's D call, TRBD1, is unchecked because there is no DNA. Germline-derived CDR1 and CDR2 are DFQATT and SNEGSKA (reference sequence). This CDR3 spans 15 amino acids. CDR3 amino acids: CSAGGQGAIQETQYF.

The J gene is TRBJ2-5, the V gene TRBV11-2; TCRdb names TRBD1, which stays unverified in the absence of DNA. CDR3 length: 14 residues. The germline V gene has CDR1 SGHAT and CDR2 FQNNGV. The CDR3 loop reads CASSAPGIVVAQYF. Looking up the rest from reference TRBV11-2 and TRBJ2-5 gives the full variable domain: EAGVAQSPRYKIIEKRQSVAFWCNPISGHATLYWYQQILGQGPKLLIQFQNNGVVDDSQLPKDRFSAERLKGVDSTLKIQPAKLEDSAVYLCASSAPGIVVAQYFGPGTRLLVL.